The entry that follows covers one T cell receptor (beta chain) sequence. Its antigen is still unknown. This specimen comes from a study of cytomegalovirus exposure and HLA in healthy donors. Regarding the study as a whole: One variant, a missense change in DCLRE1C, was linked in a later analysis to TCR beta V- and J-gene trimming.

The CDR3 consists of 14 residues. The V gene lost 1 base and the J gene lost 4 bases, with 10 bases spanning the gap. Per the germline V gene, CDR1 is LNHDA and CDR2 is SQIVND (reference sequence). The PCR had 60 Vbeta and 13 Jbeta primers. Assay: immunoSEQ multiplex PCR; the TCRdb copy retains only in-frame clones and omits some. The sample consists of under 150,000 clones, roughly two thirds of them appearing once. Sequenced: PBMCs. The rearrangement uses TRBV19 and TRBJ1-2; D call uncertain. This clonotype was sampled from a man between 25 and 39 years old in good health and CMV-seropositive. The CDR3 sequence: CASSIGVSGYGYTF. The CDR3 DNA is TGTGCCAGTAGTATAGGAGTGTCGGGCTATGGCTACACCTTC.